A selection of T cell receptor beta chains follows, all from one sample in a study of cytomegalovirus exposure and HLA in healthy donors. Sequenced by immunoSEQ multiplex PCR; TCRdb stores in-frame clones only, minus some. The profile shows under 350,000 clones, just over 85% of them singletons. Input material: PBMCs. These receptors came from a woman in her late teens or twenties in good health and CMV-seronegative. The CDR3 runs from the conserved cysteine through the conserved F or W. D genes are given only for firm matches. Clone size is stated in some rows and not others, as once, few, many or a class when expanded.

D	size	V	J	DNA	CDR3
.	few	TRBV7-2	TRBJ1-2	TGTGCCAGCAGCTTAGTGTGGGCCGGCGATGGCTACACCTTC	CASSLVWAGDGYTF
TRBD1	.	TRBV19	TRBJ1-2	TGTGCCAGTAGTATTCGGGACAGGGGGCCTGGCTACACCTTC	CASSIRDRGPGYTF
TRBD1	.	TRBV5-4	TRBJ2-7	TGTGCCAGCAGCTACAGGGGCCCTACCTACGAGCAGTACTTC	CASSYRGPTYEQYF
TRBD1	few	TRBV11-3	TRBJ2-3	TGTGCCAGCAGCTTACGACAGGGAACGCAGTATTTT	CASSLRQGTQYF
TRBD1	.	TRBV6-1	TRBJ1-2	TGTGCCAGCAGTGATGAGGGACAGGGGTTTGGCGGCTACACCTTC	CASSDEGQGFGGYTF
TRBD1	.	TRBV28	TRBJ1-5	TGTGCCAGCAGAGGAACAGGGGGGAACCAGCCCCAGCATTTT	CASRGTGGNQPQHF
TRBD2	.	TRBV2	TRBJ2-3	TGTGCCAGCAGTGAAGCGCTACAGCGGGGGGACACAGATACGCAGTATTTT	CASSEALQRGDTDTQYF
TRBD2	.	TRBV28	TRBJ2-2	TGTGCCAGCAGTTTATTCCCTAGCGGGGGGAACACCGGGGAGCTGTTTTTT	CASSLFPSGGNTGELFF
TRBD2	.	TRBV7-6	TRBJ2-7	TGTGCCAGCAGCTTAGAGGTTGGCGGGGGGTCCTACGAGCAGTACTTC	CASSLEVGGGSYEQYF
.	.	TRBV6-1	TRBJ2-1	TGTGCCAGCAGTGGCCCCCCAGGGCAAGTAGCCAATGAGCAGTTCTTC	CASSGPPGQVANEQFF
TRBD1	.	TRBV4-3	TRBJ1-2	TGCGCCAGCAGCCCAAGTGTAGACAGGGGGGGGTATGGCTACACCTTC	CASSPSVDRGGYGYTF
.	.	TRBV6-5	TRBJ1-5	TGTGCCAGCAGTCCCCAAGCCATTCGACAGCCCCAGCATTTT	CASSPQAIRQPQHF
TRBD2	few	TRBV7-9	TRBJ2-1	TGTGCCAGCAGCCCCGGAATTCGTAGCGGGGGGGCCCTCAATGAGCAGTTCTTC	CASSPGIRSGGALNEQFF
.	.	TRBV9	TRBJ1-4	TGTGCCAGCAGCACGCAGAATAATGAAAAACTGTTTTTT	CASSTQNNEKLFF
TRBD2	.	TRBV5-1	TRBJ2-2	TGCGCCAGCAGCTTGCTTTCAGCGGGAGGGACCGGGGAGCTGTTTTTT	CASSLLSAGGTGELFF
.	.	TRBV6-6	TRBJ1-2	TGTGCCAGCAGTTACAGTGGACAAAACTATGGCTACACCTTC	CASSYSGQNYGYTF
TRBD1	.	TRBV5-5	TRBJ1-6	TGTGCCAGCAGCTTCGGACAGGGAACGAATTCACCCCTCCACTTT	CASSFGQGTNSPLHF
TRBD2	.	TRBV5-1	TRBJ2-7	TGCGCCAGCAGAGGGACTAGCGGTTACGAGCAGTACTTC	CASRGTSGYEQYF
.	.	TRBV6-5	TRBJ1-2	TGTGCCAGCAGTTCAGCAGGAACAAACTATGGCTACACCTTC	CASSSAGTNYGYTF
.	few	TRBV19	TRBJ1-1	TGTGCCAGTAGTATTCGGCGGGGCTACACTGAAGCTTTCTTT	CASSIRRGYTEAFF
.	.	TRBV2	TRBJ1-5	TGTGCCAGCAGTGGACAGGGCAATCAGCCCCAGCATTTT	CASSGQGNQPQHF
.	.	TRBV6-5	TRBJ1-5	TGTGCCAGCAGCCGTTCCCAGGGCCCAAATCAGCCCCAGCATTTT	CASSRSQGPNQPQHF
.	.	TRBV28	TRBJ2-7	TGTGCCAGCAGTTCAGACATGTCCTACGAGCAGTACTTC	CASSSDMSYEQYF
.	.	TRBV19	TRBJ2-3	TGTGCCAGTGGTTTGACTAGCACAGATACGCAGTATTTT	CASGLTSTDTQYF
.	.	TRBV5-1	TRBJ1-3	TGCGCCAGCACCCTTGGAGGGGTTGGAAACACCATATATTTT	CASTLGGVGNTIYF
TRBD1	.	TRBV5-1	TRBJ2-5	TGCGCCAGCAGCTTAGGAGGGACAGGGGGCCGGGAGACCCAGTACTTC	CASSLGGTGGRETQYF
TRBD2	few	TRBV5-8	TRBJ2-5	TGTGCCAGCAGCTTCGGTAGCGGGGGACAGACCCAGTACTTC	CASSFGSGGQTQYF
TRBD1	.	TRBV29-1	TRBJ1-1	TGCAGCCTACAGGGGCGGGAGGACACTGAAGCTTTCTTT	CSLQGREDTEAFF
TRBD1	.	TRBV6-4	TRBJ1-2	TGTGCCAGCAGTGCCTACGGGACAGGGGCCTATGGCTACACCTTC	CASSAYGTGAYGYTF
TRBD1	.	TRBV29-1	TRBJ1-4	TGCAGCGTTGGAGGGGACAGGCGGGATCTTAATGAAAAACTGTTTTTT	CSVGGDRRDLNEKLFF
.	.	TRBV7-9	TRBJ2-5	TGTGCCAGCAAAAGCGGCGGAGAGACCCAGTACTTC	CASKSGGETQYF
.	.	TRBV18	TRBJ1-2	TGTGCCAGCTCACCCGACAGTATCTATGGCTACACCTTC	CASSPDSIYGYTF
.	.	TRBV27	TRBJ1-5	TGTGCCAGCAGTTTATTTGGGCAGGGAGGGGATCAGCCCCAGCATTTT	CASSLFGQGGDQPQHF
TRBD2	many	TRBV9	TRBJ2-1	TGTGCCAGCAGTCAGCGGGGGCATGAGCAGTTCTTC	CASSQRGHEQFF
.	once	TRBV7-6	TRBJ1-2	TGTGCCAGCAGCCCCGGACAGAACTATGGCTACACCTTC	CASSPGQNYGYTF
TRBD2	few	TRBV2	TRBJ2-2	TGTGCCAGCAGTCGGGCTAGCGGGGTGACCGGGGAGCTGTTTTTT	CASSRASGVTGELFF
.	.	TRBV6-1	TRBJ1-6	TGTGCCAGCAGTGAGGAGGGCTGGAATTCACCCCTCCACTTT	CASSEEGWNSPLHF
.	.	TRBV9	TRBJ2-7	TGTGCCAGCAGCGTAGGGGGGGTGCAAGCCTACGAGCAGTACTTC	CASSVGGVQAYEQYF
TRBD1	.	TRBV18	TRBJ2-7	TGTGCCAGCTCCACAGGGGGTGGCGAGCAGTACTTC	CASSTGGGEQYF
TRBD2	.	TRBV11-1	TRBJ2-7	TGTGCCAGCAGCTTCAGACTAGCGGGGGGGCCCCACGAGCAGTACTTC	CASSFRLAGGPHEQYF
TRBD1	.	TRBV9	TRBJ1-2	TGTGCCAGCAGCCTTACGACAGGGCACAAACTACTCTATGGCTACACCTTC	CASSLTTGHKLLYGYTF
.	.	TRBV6-1	TRBJ1-5	TGTGCCAGCAGAAACAACCTTAGCAATCAGCCCCAGCATTTT	CASRNNLSNQPQHF
.	.	TRBV7-2	TRBJ2-1	TGTGCCAGCAGCTTAGCAGCACTGCCTAGAGAGCAGTTCTTC	CASSLAALPREQFF
.	.	TRBV18	TRBJ1-5	TGTGCCAGCTCACCGACCTCGGGAGTGGGCAATCAGCCCCAGCATTTT	CASSPTSGVGNQPQHF
.	.	TRBV27	TRBJ1-1	TGTGCCAGCAGTTTAGTTGAGGGTGGCACTGAAGCTTTCTTT	CASSLVEGGTEAFF